These 25 T cell receptor beta chains came from one sample sequenced in a study of T and B cells in COVID-19 patients. BIOMED2 TRB-A/B primer pools were used in multiplex TRB PCR. One entry per CDR3 protein results from TCRdb running MiXCR on the multiplex PCR reads. Of about 3,000 distinct CDR3 sequences in the sample, approximately 22% were seen once. From blood, about 240-550 ng of genomic DNA served as TRB template. The sequenced sample was blood. All receptors come from a human donor with active COVID-19.

In the case of this clonotype: Being one base from a much bigger clone, this may be a read error. V usage is TRBV12-3 or TRBV12-4 and J usage is TRBJ2-3; D not certain. The CDR3 spans 11 residues. CDR3 residues: CASSLIATRYF. In nucleotides, the CDR3 is TGTGCCAGCAGTTTAATAGCAACGCGGTATTTT.

The chain couples TRBV12-3 or TRBV12-4 to TRBJ2-7, with 8 nucleotides matching TRBD1. The CDR3 consists of 14 residues. The V and J ends lost 6 bases and 7 bases, in that order; junction bases with no gene match: 11. The chain's CDR3 is CASRGQVIAGEQYF. Written as DNA, the CDR3 is TGTGCCAGCAGGGGACAGGTTATCGCTGGGGAGCAGTACTTC.

This chain joins TRBV12-3 or TRBV12-4 and TRBJ2-3; 10 bases are a match to TRBD2. J lost 10 bases, V lost 2 bases, and 9 bases had no gene match. The CDR3 extends over 15 amino acids. The DNA of the CDR3 is TGTGCCAGCAGTTTAAGGCTAGCGGGAGTAAAGGCGCAGTATTTT. Its protein is CASSLRLAGVKAQYF.

This clonotype ranks as medium-sized. V usage is TRBV6-5 and J usage is TRBJ2-5; D may correspond to TRBD1 or TRBD2 (5 bases each). This CDR3 comprises 16 residues. The germline gives CDR1 MNHEY, CDR2 SVGAGI. Trimming removed 4 bases at V and 4 bases at J, with 19 bases between. The chain's CDR3 is CASSFAGWDHRETQYF. As DNA, the CDR3 is TGTGCCAGCAGTTTCGCAGGGTGGGACCATAGAGAGACCCAGTACTTC.

The chain joins TRBV6-5 to TRBJ1-1; a weak D match, TRBD1 (5 bases). The germline V gene has CDR1 MNHEY and CDR2 SVGAGI. V was cut by 8 bases and J by 1 base, with 8 bases left in between. CDR3 length equals 12 residues. CDR3 loop: CASDRANTEAFF. CDR3 sequence (DNA): TGTGCCAGCGACAGAGCGAACACTGAAGCTTTCTTT.

This clonotype turned up a few times. Written as DNA, the CDR3 is TGCGCCAGCAGCCTAGGGGGGGCTGGGGCCAACGTCCTGACTTTC. Translated, it gives CASSLGGAGANVLTF. V gene TRBV5-1 combines with J gene TRBJ2-6, with a weak D call TRBD2 (7 bases). The V end lost 4 bases, the J end lost 2 bases, and 10 bases lay between the germline ends. Germline values: CDR1 SGHRS, CDR2 YFSETQ. The CDR3 is 15 amino acids.

The chain carries TRBV2 and TRBJ2-3, with D unclear. CDR1 and CDR2 from the germline V gene are SNHLY and FYNNEI. V lost 6 bases to trimming and J lost 0 bases, with 10 bases between them. The CDR3 extends over 14 amino acids. This CDR3 reads CASRDHRSTDTQYF. The CDR3 DNA follows: TGTGCCAGCAGGGACCATAGGAGCACAGATACGCAGTATTTT.

The V and J genes are TRBV6-1 and TRBJ1-2; 8 positions agree with TRBD1. CDR3 length: 14 amino acids. The germline CDR1 and CDR2 sequences are MNHNS and SASEGT. The J segment lost 5 bases and the V segment lost 4 bases, leaving 6 bases of the junction unmatched. The CDR3 region has the DNA TGTGCCAGCAGTGCAGGGGGCGGAGGGTATGGCTACACCTTC. Protein: CASSAGGGGYGYTF.

This clonotype has only a few counts. The chain recombines TRBV30 with TRBJ1-1; D unclear. This CDR3 contains 13 residues. Per germline, CDR1 GTSNPN and CDR2 SVGIG (reference sequence). With 5 bases removed from V and 1 base from J, the gap between germline ends came to 11 bases. In DNA, the CDR3 is TGTGCCTGGGGGAGGGATACGAACACTGAAGCTTTCTTT. Translation gives CAWGRDTNTEAFF.

This clonotype was counted a few times. V and J are TRBV7-9 and TRBJ2-1; the match to TRBD2 covers 14 bases. CDR3 length: 15 residues. After removal of 6 bases from V and 6 bases from J, the junction contained 4 bases not matched to a gene. From germline, CDR1 is SEHNR and CDR2 FQNEAQ (reference sequence). The CDR3 region is CASRLGTSGGNEQFF. DNA of the CDR3: TGTGCCAGCAGACTCGGGACTAGCGGGGGCAATGAGCAGTTCTTC.

This clonotype has only a few counts. The chain recombines TRBV14 with TRBJ2-5; D gene ambiguous. Trimming stripped 1 base from V and 6 bases from J, with 6 bases between. CDR1 and CDR2 (germline): SGHDN, FVKESK. The CDR3 sequence is 12 residues long. The DNA of the CDR3 is TGTGCCAGCAGCCAAGGGTCCCAGACCCAGTACTTC. Translation: CASSQGSQTQYF. Together with reference TRBV14 and TRBJ2-5, the CDR3 gives the full variable domain: EAGVTQFPSHSVIEKGQTVTLRCDPISGHDNLYWYRRVMGKEIKFLLHFVKESKQDESGMPNNRFLAERTGGTYSTLKVQPAELEDSGVYFCASSQGSQTQYFGPGTRLLVL.

In its sample, this clonotype ranks as medium-sized. V gene TRBV6-5 combines with J gene TRBJ1-5, with 7 bases lining up with TRBD1. The CDR3 runs to 13 residues. The trim removed 6 bases at V and 4 bases at J, leaving 3 bases unmatched. Germline CDR1 is MNHEY and CDR2 is SVGAGI. The CDR3 reads CASSDRENQPQHF. The CDR3 DNA reads TGTGCCAGCAGCGACAGGGAAAATCAGCCCCAGCATTTT.

Within the sample, this clonotype is medium-sized. The V call is TRBV6-6, the J call TRBJ2-7; 12 bases match TRBD1. With V trimmed by 4 bases and J by 3 bases, 4 bases remained unmatched. CDR1 MNHNY and CDR2 SVGAGI come from the germline V gene (reference sequence). This CDR3 is 15 amino acids long. CDR3 nucleotides: TGTGCCAGCAGTTTCGGGACAGGGGGCGGCTACGAGCAGTACTTC. Residues: CASSFGTGGGYEQYF.

This clonotype is medium-sized (0.01 to 0.1%). V gene TRBV5-4 combines with J gene TRBJ2-1; 10 bases are a match to TRBD2. The CDR3 covers 16 residues. Trimming took 0 bases from V and 3 from J; bases not matched to a gene: 3. CDR1 SGHNT and CDR2 YYREEE come from the germline V gene (reference sequence). CDR3 sequence: CASSLGGLASYNEQFF. The DNA of the CDR3 is TGTGCCAGCAGCTTGGGGGGACTAGCGAGCTACAATGAGCAGTTCTTC.

In this sample, this clonotype is medium-sized (0.01 to 0.1%). This chain joins TRBV5-4 and TRBJ1-1, with D possibly being TRBD1 (5 bases). CDR3 length equals 14 residues. Trimming pared 0 bases from V and 1 base from J, leaving 7 bases between. Germline CDR1 reads SGHNT; CDR2 reads YYREEE (reference sequence). The CDR3 here is CASSLGGANTEAFF. The CDR3 DNA follows: TGTGCCAGCAGCTTGGGCGGGGCGAACACTGAAGCTTTCTTT.

This chain links TRBV7-3 with TRBJ2-7; 10 nucleotides agree with TRBD2. The germline gives CDR1 SGHTA, CDR2 FQGTGA. J lost 6 bases, V lost 6 bases, and 5 bases had no gene match. CDR3 length equals 13 residues. The CDR3 nucleotides are TGTGCCAGCAGGGAGGCTAGCGGGAGCGAGCAGTACTTC. Its protein is CASREASGSEQYF.

This clonotype was observed a handful of times. The chain links TRBV5-8 to TRBJ2-1; D gene ambiguous. In germline, CDR1 is SGHTS, CDR2 YDEGEE. The CDR3 has 17 residues. V was pared by 1 base and J by 6 bases, with 20 bases between. The CDR3 DNA is TGTGCCAGCAGCTTGAGGTCTTCCACCCTACTTTTCAATGAGCAGTTCTTC. Translated, it gives CASSLRSSTLLFNEQFF.

The chain carries TRBV27 and TRBJ2-3; D may be TRBD2 (5 bases). The length of the CDR3 is 16 residues. V shed 6 bases and J shed 0 bases, with 16 bases lying between them. Germline V gene sequence: CDR1 MNHEY, CDR2 SMNVEV (reference sequence). The CDR3 region is CASSVAWERSTDTQYF. The CDR3 nucleotides are TGTGCCAGCAGCGTAGCTTGGGAGAGGAGCACAGATACGCAGTATTTT.

The chain joins TRBV5-1 to TRBJ2-5; D unclear. Deletions cut 6 bases from V and 1 base from J, with 7 bases between. The germline V gene encodes CDR1 SGHRS and CDR2 YFSETQ. CDR3 length: 12 amino acids. The CDR3 protein is CASKQVQETQYF. In nucleotides, the CDR3 is TGCGCCAGCAAGCAGGTCCAAGAGACCCAGTACTTC.

The rearrangement links TRBV20-1 to TRBJ1-2; no firm D call. CDR1 and CDR2 (germline): DFQATT, SNEGSKA (reference sequence). Trimming cost V 6 bases and J 2 bases, with 10 bases left between them. The CDR3 contains 12 residues. As DNA, the CDR3 is TGCAGTGCGTCGACAATGAACTATGGCTACACCTTC. This codes for CSASTMNYGYTF.

Note on this clonotype: A single base separates this from a much larger clone, so it may be a read error. This chain uses TRBV6-2 or TRBV6-3 with TRBJ2-1; D not resolved. V shed 4 bases and J shed 12 bases, with 10 bases lying between them. Germline CDR1 is MNHEY and CDR2 is SVGEGT. The CDR3 is 11 residues long. CDR3 nucleotide sequence: TGTGCCAGCAGTTCTGCTCCTGGGCAGTTCTTC. Protein: CASSSAPGQFF.

This clonotype has only a few counts. The chain combines TRBV12-3 or TRBV12-4 with TRBJ2-3; 10 nucleotides match TRBD2. The junction had 9 bases not matched to a gene; V was cut back by 2 bases and J by 10 bases. CDR3 size: 15 residues. DNA of the CDR3: TGTGCCAGCAGTTTAAGGCTAGCGGGAGTAATGGCGCAGTATTTT. Translation gives CASSLRLAGVMAQYF.

This clonotype rates as medium-sized (0.01 to 0.1%). V gene TRBV24-1 combines with J gene TRBJ2-2; 7 bases match TRBD1. CDR1 is KGHDR and CDR2 is SFDVKD in the germline V gene. CDR3 length equals 14 residues. J lost 10 bases, V lost 2 bases, and 6 bases had no gene match. CDR3 residues: CATSDSGGAEELFF. The CDR3 nucleotides read TGTGCCACCAGTGATTCAGGGGGAGCGGAGGAGCTGTTTTTT.

This chain connects TRBV5-1 to TRBJ2-1; no clear D gene. This CDR3 spans 15 amino acids. The V gene's germline CDR1 is SGHRS and CDR2 YFSETQ. The ends were cut back, 0 bases at V and 0 bases at J, with 7 bases in the middle. As DNA, the CDR3 is TGCGCCAGCAGCTTGGGGGAAAGCTCCTACAATGAGCAGTTCTTC. Translating gives CASSLGESSYNEQFF.

By share, this clonotype counts as medium-sized. The chain carries TRBV10-3 and TRBJ2-2; D perhaps matches TRBD1 (5 bases). Germline values: CDR1 ENHRY, CDR2 SYGVKD. V was cut by 0 bases and J by 3 bases, with 11 bases left in between. The CDR3 covers 16 residues. The CDR3 nucleotides read TGTGCCATCAGTGAGTCCAGAGACAGCTACACCGGGGAGCTGTTTTTT. This sequence encodes CAISESRDSYTGELFF.